This T cell receptor (beta chain) was captured in a study of T cells in Graves' hyperthyroidism and ophthalmopathy. The CDR3 loop spans 15 amino acids. Per the germline V gene, CDR1 is SGHTA and CDR2 is FQGNSA. Trimming cost V 2 bases and J 4 bases; bases outside gene matches: 3. The TCR beta CDR3 regions underwent amplification using RNA transcripts as the source. When the TCR CDR3 underwent first-round RT-PCR, the HTBI primer set was used. TCRdb independently ran MiXCR on the multiplex PCR reads; one entry per CDR3 protein. The sample comprises approximately 420,000 distinct CDR3 sequences, approximately 15% of which are singletons, and more than 4.5% rests with the top ten. This clonotype was observed at least ten times.

This receptor was obtained from a woman in her late teens or twenties with Graves' hyperthyroidism. The chain recombines TRBV7-2 with TRBJ2-1, with 9 bases fitting TRBD1. Material: blood. CDR3 nucleotides: TGTGCCAGCAGCTTACAACAGGGGGCTTACAATGAGCAGTTCTTC. Its translation is CASSLQQGAYNEQFF.